The present T cell receptor (beta chain) was sequenced within a study of monozygotic twins with inflammatory bowel disease. General study points: Twins classed as concordant or discordant showed no difference in repertoire similarity, possibly from limited power.

TCRdb reanalyzed the 5' RACE reads and collapses them to one entry per CDR3 protein, without DNA. This sample's table reports 400,000 or so distinct CDR3 sequences. For this clonotype: Its antigen is unknown.

CDR3 length: 15 residues. From germline, CDR1 is GTSNPN and CDR2 SVGIG (reference sequence). Sequencing input: blood. The clonotype was recovered from a human donor with ulcerative colitis or Crohn's disease, or a healthy co-twin of an affected twin (not recorded which). V usage is TRBV30 and J usage is TRBJ1-5. CDR3 in amino acids: CAWKEDYSSNQPQHF.